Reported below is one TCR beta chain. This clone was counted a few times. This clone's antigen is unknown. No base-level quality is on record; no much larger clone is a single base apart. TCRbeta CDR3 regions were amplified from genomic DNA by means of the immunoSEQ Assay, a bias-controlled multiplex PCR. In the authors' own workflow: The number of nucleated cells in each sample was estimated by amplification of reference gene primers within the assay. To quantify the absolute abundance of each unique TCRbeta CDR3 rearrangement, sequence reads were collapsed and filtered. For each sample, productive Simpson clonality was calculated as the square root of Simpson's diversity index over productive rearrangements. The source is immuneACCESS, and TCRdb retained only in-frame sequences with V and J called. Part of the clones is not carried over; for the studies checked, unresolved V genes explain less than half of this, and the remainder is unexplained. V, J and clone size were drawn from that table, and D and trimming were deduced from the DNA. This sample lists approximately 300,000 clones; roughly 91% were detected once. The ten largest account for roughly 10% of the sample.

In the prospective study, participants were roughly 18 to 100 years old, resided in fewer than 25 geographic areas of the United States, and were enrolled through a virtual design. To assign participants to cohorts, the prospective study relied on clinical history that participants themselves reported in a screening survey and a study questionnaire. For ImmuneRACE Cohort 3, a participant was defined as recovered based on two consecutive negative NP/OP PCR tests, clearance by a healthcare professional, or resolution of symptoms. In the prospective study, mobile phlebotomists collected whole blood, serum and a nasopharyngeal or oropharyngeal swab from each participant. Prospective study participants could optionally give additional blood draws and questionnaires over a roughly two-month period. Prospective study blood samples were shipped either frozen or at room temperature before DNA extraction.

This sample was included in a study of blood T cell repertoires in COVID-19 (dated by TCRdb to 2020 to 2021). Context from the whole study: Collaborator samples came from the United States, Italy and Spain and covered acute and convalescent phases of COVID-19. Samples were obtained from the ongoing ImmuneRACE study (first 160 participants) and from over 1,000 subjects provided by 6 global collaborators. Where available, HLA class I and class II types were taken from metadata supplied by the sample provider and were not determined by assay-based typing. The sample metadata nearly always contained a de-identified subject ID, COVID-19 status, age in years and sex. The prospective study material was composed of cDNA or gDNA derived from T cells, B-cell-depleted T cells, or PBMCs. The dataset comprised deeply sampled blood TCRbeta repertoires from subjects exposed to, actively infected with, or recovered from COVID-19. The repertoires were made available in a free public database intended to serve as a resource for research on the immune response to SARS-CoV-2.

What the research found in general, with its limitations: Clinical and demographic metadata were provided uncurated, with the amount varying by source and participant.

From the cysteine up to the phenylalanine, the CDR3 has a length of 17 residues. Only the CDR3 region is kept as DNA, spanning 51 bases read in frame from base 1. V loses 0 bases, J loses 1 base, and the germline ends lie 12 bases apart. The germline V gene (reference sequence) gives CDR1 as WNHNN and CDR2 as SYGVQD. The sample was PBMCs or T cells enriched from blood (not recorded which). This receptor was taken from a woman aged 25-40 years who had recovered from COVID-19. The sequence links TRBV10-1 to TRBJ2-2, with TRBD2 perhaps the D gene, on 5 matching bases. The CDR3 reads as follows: CASSESYMGRNTGELFF. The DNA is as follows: TGCGCCAGCAGTGAGTCGTATATGGGGAGGAACACCGGGGAGCTGTTTTTT.